The next 10 T cell receptor beta chains were all read from a single sample in a study of T-cell memory formation after mild COVID-19. A single record per CDR3 protein comes from TCRdb applying MiXCR to the 5' RACE reads. This sample has about 440,000 distinct CDR3 sequences; about 19% occur once, and the top ten carry approximately 8.1%. Sequencing input: PBMCs or a T cell subset sorted from them (not recorded which). Receptors were obtained from an adult woman who had mild COVID-19 (a few samples of this study predate the infection). Cell type and time point are not known.

This chain links TRBV2 with TRBJ2-3; 12 bases are shared with TRBD2. Germline V CDR1 and CDR2: SNHLY, FYNNEI. The ends lost 5 bases at V and 4 bases at J; junction bases unmatched: 10. The CDR3 consists of 17 residues. The CDR3 DNA follows: TGTGCCAGCAGTAACCTACTAGCGGGGGGCCTCTCAGATACGCAGTATTTT. The encoded protein is CASSNLLAGGLSDTQYF.

The rearrangement uses TRBV29-1 and TRBJ1-1, with no clear D. The germline gives CDR1 SQVTM, CDR2 ANQGSEA. The CDR3 is 12 residues long. Deletions cut 4 bases from V and 10 bases from J, with 16 bases between. Here the CDR3 DNA reads TGCAGCGTTGGCCTTGGTATTTTAGGAGCTTTCTTT. Protein: CSVGLGILGAFF.

This clonotype was picked up a small number of times. The rearrangement links TRBV2 to TRBJ2-5, with TRBD1 identical over 8 bases. J lost 4 bases, V lost 4 bases, and 8 bases had no gene match. The CDR3 has 15 residues. Germline-derived CDR1 and CDR2 are SNHLY and FYNNEI. In DNA form, the CDR3 reads TGTGCCAGCAGTGTTGGACAGGGAAGGAGAGAGACCCAGTACTTC. Protein: CASSVGQGRRETQYF. The complete variable domain, with remaining parts taken from reference TRBV2 and TRBJ2-5, reads EPEVTQTPSHQVTQMGQEVILRCVPISNHLYFYWYRQILGQKVEFLVSFYNNEISEKSEIFDDQFSVERPDGSNFTLKIRSTKLEDSAMYFCASSVGQGRRETQYFGPGTRLLVL.

This clonotype was picked up a small number of times. The chain carries TRBV20-1 and TRBJ2-3; 7 bases are a match to TRBD2. Germline loops: CDR1 DFQATT, CDR2 SNEGSKA (reference sequence). This CDR3 has 15 amino acids. V shed 3 bases and J 1 base; nucleotides not matched to a gene: 7. The CDR3 nucleotides are TGCAGTGCTAGTCAGGTCCGGGGGGGCACAGATACGCAGTATTTT. It encodes CSASQVRGGTDTQYF.

The chain carries TRBV18 and TRBJ2-2, with 7 nucleotides matching TRBD2. The CDR3 totals 17 residues. Trimming at V came to 1 base and at J to 3 bases, leaving 8 bases not matched to a gene. Germline V gene sequence: CDR1 KGHSH, CDR2 LQKENI. The CDR3 DNA sequence: TGTGCCAGCTCACCACAGGCGGGAGAATTTCACACCGGGGAGCTGTTTTTT. Amino acids: CASSPQAGEFHTGELFF.

This clonotype was detected only a few times. The chain employs TRBV3-1 and TRBJ2-1; 12 bases fit TRBD2. Germline lookup yields CDR1 LGHDT and CDR2 YNNKEL (reference sequence). The CDR3 sequence is 17 residues long. V dropped 0 bases and J dropped 9; count of bases not matched to a gene: 9. CDR3 sequence: CASSQEVRTSGASEQFF. CDR3 nucleotide sequence: TGTGCCAGCAGCCAAGAAGTTAGGACTAGCGGGGCCAGTGAGCAGTTCTTC.

The chain recombines TRBV5-1 with TRBJ1-1; 7 bases are a match to TRBD1. CDR3 size: 16 residues. V lost 4 bases to trimming and J lost 1 base; unmatched junction nucleotides: 10. Per the germline V gene, CDR1 is SGHRS and CDR2 is YFSETQ. CDR3 amino acids: CASSPGGQRSNTEAFF. DNA of the CDR3: TGCGCCAGCAGCCCGGGGGGACAGCGATCGAACACTGAAGCTTTCTTT.

V and J are TRBV10-3 and TRBJ2-1, with 12 bases lining up with TRBD2. Germline loops: CDR1 ENHRY, CDR2 SYGVKD. The CDR3 is 16 amino acids. Trimming removed 6 bases from V and 1 base from J; junction bases left unmatched: 4. The CDR3 DNA reads as TGTGCCATCAGCGGGACTAGCGGGCCTTCCTACAATGAGCAGTTCTTC. This codes for CAISGTSGPSYNEQFF.

This clonotype was observed a few times. V gene TRBV7-2 combines with J gene TRBJ1-6; TRBD1 is a possible D gene (5 bases). Germline loops: CDR1 SGHTA, CDR2 FQGNSA. The CDR3 length is 14 residues. The V gene lost 5 bases and the J gene lost 3 bases, with 8 bases spanning the gap. Written as DNA, the CDR3 is TGTGCCAGCAGCCTGGACAACTATAATTCACCCCTCCACTTT. Translating gives CASSLDNYNSPLHF. Filled out from reference TRBV7-2 and TRBJ1-6, the complete variable domain reads GAGVSQSPSNKVTEKGKDVELRCDPISGHTALYWYRQSLGQGLEFLIYFQGNSAPDKSGLPSDRFSAERTGGSVSTLTIQRTQQEDSAVYLCASSLDNYNSPLHFGNGTRLTVT.

This clonotype has just a few counts. The V call is TRBV7-8, the J call TRBJ1-4; perhaps TRBD1 as D (5 bases). V lost 0 bases and J 11 bases, leaving 16 bases between the germline ends. This CDR3 contains 15 residues. Germline V lookup: CDR1 SGHVS, CDR2 FQNEAQ. The CDR3 region has the DNA TGTGCCAGCAGCTTAGCGGACAATACAGTGGGGAAACTGTTTTTT. It is translated as CASSLADNTVGKLFF.